A single sample gave rise to the 3 T cell receptor beta chains below, sequenced in a study of shared clonotypes between healthy human individuals. TCRdb keeps only in-frame clones here, not all; method: immunoSEQ multiplex PCR. The repertoire holds approximately 740,000 clones, with around 67% as singletons. The specimen was memory CD4+ T cells sorted from blood. Subset: CD45RA-negative fraction. These receptors originate from a woman younger than 45 in good health.

In its sample, this clone was seen once. The V call is TRBV6-1, the J call TRBJ1-1; 8 bases align to TRBD1. From germline, CDR1 is MNHNS and CDR2 SASEGT. This CDR3 is built from 14 residues. V shed 6 bases and J 4 bases; nucleotides not matched to a gene: 7. CDR3 coding DNA: TGTGCCAGCAGCCAGGGGGCGATTTCCACTGAAGCTTTCTTT. This codes for CASSQGAISTEAFF.

This CDR3 is CASSLYRGRSNQPQHF. The CDR3 DNA follows: TGTGCCAGCAGCTTATACAGGGGAAGGAGCAATCAGCCCCAGCATTTT. The chain is built from TRBV7-1 and TRBJ1-5; 7 bases fit TRBD1. TRBV7-1 is marked as an open reading frame, function uncertain. The CDR3 runs 16 residues. V was clipped by 4 bases and J by 1 base; unmatched bases: 7.

The rearrangement uses TRBV6-1 and TRBJ2-1; perhaps TRBD2 as D (5 bases). Deletions cut 7 bases from V and 10 bases from J, with 17 bases between. Germline CDR1 is MNHNS and CDR2 is SASEGT. The CDR3 sequence is 13 residues long. The CDR3 is CASTSLRTGEQFF. CDR3 bases: TGTGCCAGCACAAGTCTAAGGACGGGAGAGCAGTTCTTC.